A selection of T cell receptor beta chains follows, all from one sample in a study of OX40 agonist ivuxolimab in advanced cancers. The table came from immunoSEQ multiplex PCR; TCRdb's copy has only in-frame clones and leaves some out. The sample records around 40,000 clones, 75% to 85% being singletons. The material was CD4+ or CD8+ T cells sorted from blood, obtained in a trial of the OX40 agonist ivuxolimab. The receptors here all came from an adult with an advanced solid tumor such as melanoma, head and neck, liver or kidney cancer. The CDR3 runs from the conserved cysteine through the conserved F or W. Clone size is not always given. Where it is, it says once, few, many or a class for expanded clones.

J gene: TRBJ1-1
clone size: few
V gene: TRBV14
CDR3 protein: CASSPIRSQAFF

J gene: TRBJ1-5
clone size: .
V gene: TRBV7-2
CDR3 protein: CASSLVKGFNQPQHF

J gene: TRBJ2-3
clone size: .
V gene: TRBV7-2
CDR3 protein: CASSRSTDTQYF

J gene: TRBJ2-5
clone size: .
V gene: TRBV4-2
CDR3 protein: CASQGLAGAETQYF

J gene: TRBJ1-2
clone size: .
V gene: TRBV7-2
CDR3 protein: CASSLNRAGGYTF

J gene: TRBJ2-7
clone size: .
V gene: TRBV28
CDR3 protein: CASSPAAMGYEQYF

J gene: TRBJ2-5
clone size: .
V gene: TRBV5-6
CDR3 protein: CASSRKVLAGGRYQETQYF

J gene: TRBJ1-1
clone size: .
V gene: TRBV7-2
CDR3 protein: CASSSTGFSGTRAEAFF

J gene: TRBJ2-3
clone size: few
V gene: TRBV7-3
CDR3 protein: CASSLASGNTDTQYF

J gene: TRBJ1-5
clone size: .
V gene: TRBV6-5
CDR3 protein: CASSDGPGGNQPQHF

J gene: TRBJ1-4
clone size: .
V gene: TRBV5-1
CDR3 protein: CASSTRAMGEKLFF

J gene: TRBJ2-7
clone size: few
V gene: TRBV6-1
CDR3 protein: CAISDGTAISYEQYF

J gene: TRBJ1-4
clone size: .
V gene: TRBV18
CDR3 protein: CASSLPGASTFLNEKLFF

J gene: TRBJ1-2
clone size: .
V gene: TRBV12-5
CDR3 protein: CASGLVRAFIGYGYTF

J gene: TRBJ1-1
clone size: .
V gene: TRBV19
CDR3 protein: CASSIGMGTGGKTEAFF

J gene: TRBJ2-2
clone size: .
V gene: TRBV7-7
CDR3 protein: CASSRSTGELFF

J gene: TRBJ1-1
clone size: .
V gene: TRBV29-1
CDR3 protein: CSVRTTGTEAFF

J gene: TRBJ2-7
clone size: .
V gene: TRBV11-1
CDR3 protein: CASSHGETYEQYF

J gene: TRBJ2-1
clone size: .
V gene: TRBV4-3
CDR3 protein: CASSQDVQGTYNEQFF

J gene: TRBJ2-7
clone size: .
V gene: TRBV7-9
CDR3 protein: CASSLQRTGSYEQYF

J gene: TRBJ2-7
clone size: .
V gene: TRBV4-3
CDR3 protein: CASSQRADDPSYEQYF

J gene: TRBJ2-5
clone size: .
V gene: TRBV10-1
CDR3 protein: CASSLETQYF

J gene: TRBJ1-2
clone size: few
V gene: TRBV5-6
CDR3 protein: CASTGTGSDGYTF

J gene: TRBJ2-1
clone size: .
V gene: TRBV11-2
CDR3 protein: CASSPTGAGANEQFF

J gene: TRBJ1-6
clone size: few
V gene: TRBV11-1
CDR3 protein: CASSFGRDSPLHF

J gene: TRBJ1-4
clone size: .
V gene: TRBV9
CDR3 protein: CASSVEGRGEKLFF

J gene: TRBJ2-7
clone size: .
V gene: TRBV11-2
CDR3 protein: CASSKFTGTRPGEQYF

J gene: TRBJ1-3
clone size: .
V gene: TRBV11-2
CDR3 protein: CASSFSGSGNTIYF

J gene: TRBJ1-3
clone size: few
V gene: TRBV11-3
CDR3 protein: CASSFGDRGIPNSGNTIYF

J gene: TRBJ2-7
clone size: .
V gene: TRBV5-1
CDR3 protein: CASSLQASSYEQYF

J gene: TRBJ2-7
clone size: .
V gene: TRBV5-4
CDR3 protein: CASSLAGTGEREQYF

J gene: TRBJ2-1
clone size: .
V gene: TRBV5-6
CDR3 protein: CASSLWRGLGQGGADEQFF

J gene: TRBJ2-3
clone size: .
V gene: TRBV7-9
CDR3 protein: CASSLAQMQGTQYF

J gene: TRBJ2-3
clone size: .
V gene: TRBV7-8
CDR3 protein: CASSLVGLAPDTQYF

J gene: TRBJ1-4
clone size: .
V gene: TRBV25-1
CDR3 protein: CASSDPHRGANEKLFF

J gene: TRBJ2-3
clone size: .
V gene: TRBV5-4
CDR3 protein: CASSLYSGGAKDTQYF

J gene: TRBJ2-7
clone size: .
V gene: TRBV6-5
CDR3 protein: CASSYQQTGIPYEQYF

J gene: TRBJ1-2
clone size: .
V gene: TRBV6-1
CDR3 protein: CASTRGTGGAGTF

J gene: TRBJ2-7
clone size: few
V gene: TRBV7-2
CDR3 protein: CASNPNIGSYEQYF

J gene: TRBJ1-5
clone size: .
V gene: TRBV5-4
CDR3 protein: CASSRDGGNQPQHF

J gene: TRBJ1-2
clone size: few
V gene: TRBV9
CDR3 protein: CASNERPSPYGYTF

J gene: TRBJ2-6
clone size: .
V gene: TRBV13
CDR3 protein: CASSSSRLGANVLTF

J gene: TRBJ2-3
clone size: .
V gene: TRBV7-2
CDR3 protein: CASSLFPSGGGTDTQYF

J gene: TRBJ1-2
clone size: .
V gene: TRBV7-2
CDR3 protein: CASRPDRGSYTF

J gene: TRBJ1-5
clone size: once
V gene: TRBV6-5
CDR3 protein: CASSRESDQPQHF

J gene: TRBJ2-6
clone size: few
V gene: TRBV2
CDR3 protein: CASSTRGVGANVLTF

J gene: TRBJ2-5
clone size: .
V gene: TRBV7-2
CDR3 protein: CASNAGRQETQYF

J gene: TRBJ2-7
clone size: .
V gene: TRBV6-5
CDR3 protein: CASSYSAGGSYEQYF

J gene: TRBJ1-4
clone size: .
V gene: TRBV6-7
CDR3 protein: CASTTLKGNEKLFF

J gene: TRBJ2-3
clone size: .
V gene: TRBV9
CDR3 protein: CASSVAGGGNGRDTQYF

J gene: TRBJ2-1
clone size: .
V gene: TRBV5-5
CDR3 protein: CASSLEGRTNEQFF

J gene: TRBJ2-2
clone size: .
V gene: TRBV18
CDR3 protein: CASSPPTLRGTGELFF

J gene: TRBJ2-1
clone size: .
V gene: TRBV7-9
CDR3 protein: CASSLLGRVNEQFF

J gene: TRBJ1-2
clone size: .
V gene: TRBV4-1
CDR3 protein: CASSQQTGTNYGYTF

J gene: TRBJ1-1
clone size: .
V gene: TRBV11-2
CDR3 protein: CASSLNSRDTEAFF

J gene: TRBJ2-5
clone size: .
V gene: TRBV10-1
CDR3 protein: CASSESQLETQYF

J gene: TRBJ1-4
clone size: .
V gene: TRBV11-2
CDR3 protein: CASSLRPNEKLFF

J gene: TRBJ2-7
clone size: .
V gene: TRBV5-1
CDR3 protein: CASSRGSGGEQYF

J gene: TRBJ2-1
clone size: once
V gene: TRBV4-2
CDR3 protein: CASSQDTAVSYNEQFF